This TCR beta chain was sequenced during a study of OX40 agonist ivuxolimab in advanced cancers. Study context: Prior therapy, whether anti-PD-1, anti-PD-L1 or anti-CTLA-4, was allowed, and roughly 40% had some.

Germline CDR1 LNHDA, CDR2 SQIVND (reference sequence). Trimming removed 4 bases from V and 0 bases from J; junction bases left unmatched: 3. This CDR3 spans 17 amino acids. Assay used: immunoSEQ multiplex PCR; TCRdb lists only in-frame clones, some missing. The data hold approximately 66,000 clones, with around 86% observed a single time. The specimen was CD4+ or CD8+ T cells sorted from blood, collected in a trial of the OX40 agonist ivuxolimab. This sequence originates from an adult with an advanced solid tumor such as melanoma, head and neck, liver or kidney cancer. The chain has TRBV19 and TRBJ2-5, with TRBD2 identical over 15 bases. CDR3 nucleotide sequence: TGTGCCAGTAGTAAGGGACTAGCGGGAGGCCACCAAGAGACCCAGTACTTC. Translation: CASSKGLAGGHQETQYF.